The 29 T cell receptor beta chains below were found in one sample sequenced in a study of brain T cells in children with intractable seizures. The protocol was immunoSEQ multiplex PCR, while the TCRdb copy is restricted to in-frame clones and leaves out a portion. The table includes about 340,000 clones, roughly 93% detected once. Time point given: blood from clinic visit 5 months post-surgery; TSC patient then seizure free. The sequences come from peripheral blood, collected roughly 5 months after surgery. The origin of the receptors is a boy under two years old with tuberous sclerosis and intractable seizures.

This chain joins TRBV6-6 and TRBJ2-7, with a possible D match to TRBD1 (6 bases). Trimming removed 2 bases from V and 4 bases from J, with 15 bases in between. The CDR3 totals 15 residues. Germline values: CDR1 MNHNY, CDR2 SVGAGI (reference sequence). Here the CDR3 DNA reads TGTGCCAGCAGTTACGGGGCAGGGGAAAGGTACGAGCAGTACTTC. This sequence encodes CASSYGAGERYEQYF.

The chain is built from TRBV4-2 and TRBJ2-1; TRBD2 might be the D (6 bases). The length of the CDR3 is 11 residues. V lost 6 bases and J 15 bases, leaving 15 bases between the germline ends. Germline-derived CDR1 and CDR2 are LGHNA and YNFKEQ. The CDR3 region has the DNA TGTGCCAGCAGTCCCCCGGGGGAGTTGTTCTTC. It translates to CASSPPGELFF.

This clone has a single count. CDR3 nucleotide sequence: TGTGCCAGCAGCTTAGCCCTACAGGGAGTCGGTGAAAAACTGTTTTTT. This translates into CASSLALQGVGEKLFF. The V and J genes are TRBV7-9 and TRBJ1-4; D possibly corresponds to TRBD1 (6 bases). The CDR3 length is 16 residues. CDR1 is SEHNR and CDR2 is FQNEAQ in the germline V gene (reference sequence). Trimming took off 0 bases at V and 7 bases at J, with 15 bases between the two ends.

The rearrangement uses TRBV30 and TRBJ2-5; TRBD1 aligns across 7 bases. CDR1 is GTSNPN and CDR2 is SVGIG in the germline V gene (reference sequence). J was trimmed by 1 base and V by 1 base; bases with no gene match: 3. The CDR3 extends over 14 amino acids. The CDR3: CAWSGDRSQETQYF. The CDR3 DNA is TGTGCCTGGAGTGGGGACAGAAGCCAAGAGACCCAGTACTTC.

The chain couples TRBV19 to TRBJ1-1, with a possible D match to TRBD1 (5 bases). The CDR3 consists of 15 residues. V shed 2 bases and J shed 2 bases, with 12 bases lying between them. The germline gives CDR1 LNHDA, CDR2 SQIVND (reference sequence). The CDR3 DNA reads TGTGCCAGTAGTATACAAGGGGTTCCTAACACTGAAGCTTTCTTT. It codes for CASSIQGVPNTEAFF.

The rearrangement uses TRBV30 and TRBJ2-2, with D unclear. The CDR3 consists of 12 residues. The ends were cut back, 0 bases at V and 7 bases at J, with 6 bases in the middle. CDR1 and CDR2 from the germline V gene are GTSNPN and SVGIG (reference sequence). The CDR3 region is CAWSVYSGELFF. The CDR3 nucleotides are TGTGCCTGGAGTGTATACAGCGGGGAGCTGTTTTTT.

As regards this clone: Other DNA sequences in this sample translate to the same CDR3. The chain has TRBV12-3 or TRBV12-4 and TRBJ1-5, with 7 bases aligning to TRBD1. With V trimmed by 6 bases and J by 7 bases, 3 bases remained unmatched. The CDR3 loop spans 12 amino acids. CDR3 sequence: CASSSTGQPQHF. The CDR3 DNA sequence: TGTGCCAGCAGCTCGACAGGGCAGCCCCAGCATTTT.

The rearrangement links TRBV6-5 to TRBJ2-2, with D perhaps being TRBD1 or TRBD2 (5 bases each). Trimming cost V 1 base and J 4 bases, with 10 bases left between them. Looked up from germline, CDR1 is MNHEY and CDR2 is SVGAGI. The CDR3 covers 15 residues. CDR3 nucleotide sequence: TGTGCCAGCAGTTACTTCTCAGGGACCACCGGGGAGCTGTTTTTT. Its protein product is CASSYFSGTTGELFF.

The chain is built from TRBV7-3 and TRBJ2-7; 13 bases fit TRBD2. This CDR3 has 16 amino acids. CDR1 is SGHTA and CDR2 is FQGTGA in the germline V gene. Unmatched junction bases numbered 8, after V lost 4 bases and J lost 5 bases. The CDR3 sequence is CASSSRTSGSSHEQYF. The CDR3 DNA reads as TGTGCCAGCAGCTCACGGACTAGCGGGAGTTCCCACGAGCAGTACTTC. Using reference TRBV7-3 and TRBJ2-7 for the parts outside the CDR3, the full variable domain is GAGVSQTPSNKVTEKGKYVELRCDPISGHTALYWYRQSLGQGPEFLIYFQGTGAADDSGLPNDRFFAVRPEGSVSTLKIQRTERGDSAVYLCASSSRTSGSSHEQYFGPGTRLTVT.

Here the CDR3 DNA reads TGTGCCAGCAGCCGGGACCGCACGCCCGGTGGCGAAAAACTGTTTTTT. It specifies CASSRDRTPGGEKLFF. J is TRBJ1-4 and V is TRBV5-5; D may be TRBD1 (5 bases). Germline V gene sequence: CDR1 SGHKS, CDR2 YYEKEE (reference sequence). The CDR3 has 16 residues. Trimming removed 4 bases at V and 8 bases at J, with 21 bases between.

This clone was observed once. This chain uses TRBV6-5 with TRBJ2-6; D remains unclear. Trimming took off 6 bases at V and 0 bases at J, with 9 bases between the two ends. Germline V lookup: CDR1 MNHEY, CDR2 SVGAGI. The CDR3 is 15 residues long. The CDR3 DNA sequence: TGTGCCAGCAGCCTCCGGTTCTCTGGGGCCAACGTCCTGACTTTC. It translates to CASSLRFSGANVLTF.

The rearrangement links TRBV5-6 to TRBJ1-2; 9 bases fit TRBD1. The V gene's germline CDR1 is SGHDT and CDR2 YYEEEE. V shed 0 bases and J 5 bases; nucleotides not matched to a gene: 8. This CDR3 comprises 16 residues. CDR3 region: CASSLVRTGGVYGYTF. The CDR3 DNA reads as TGTGCCAGCAGCTTGGTCCGCACAGGGGGCGTATATGGCTACACCTTC.

As to this clone: Other nucleotide sequences in the sample specify the same CDR3. In DNA, the CDR3 is TGTGCTAGTGGTTTGGAACAGGGGGCTTTTCAGCCCCAGCATTTT. Its protein product is CASGLEQGAFQPQHF. The chain couples TRBV12-5 to TRBJ1-5; the match to TRBD1 covers 9 bases. The CDR3 is made up of 15 amino acids. CDR1 is LGHNT and CDR2 is FRNRAP in the germline V gene. V lost 1 base to trimming and J lost 6 bases; unmatched junction nucleotides: 4.

The chain carries TRBV5-1 and TRBJ2-7, with 8 bases identical to TRBD1. Germline V gene lookup returns CDR1 SGHRS and CDR2 YFSETQ. Trimming took 4 bases from V and 0 from J; bases not matched to a gene: 3. This CDR3 region has 14 residues. The CDR3 DNA is TGCGCCAGCAGCCTGGACAGGGACTCCTACGAGCAGTACTTC. Translating gives CASSLDRDSYEQYF.

The gene calls are TRBV5-1 and TRBJ2-4; D uncertain. CDR3 length: 18 residues. Germline values: CDR1 SGHRS, CDR2 YFSETQ. V was shortened by 3 bases and J by 1 base, with 20 bases between the two germline ends. The CDR3: CASSSDPSEHTAKNIQYF. The CDR3 DNA follows: TGCGCCAGCAGCTCAGACCCCAGTGAACACACGGCCAAAAACATTCAGTACTTC.

The chain links TRBV12-1 to TRBJ1-1. TRBV12-1 is given as a pseudogene. The CDR3 sequence is 13 residues long. The CDR3 spells CASSAEGCTEAFF. CDR3 in DNA: TGTGCCAGCAGCGCCGAGGGGTGCACTGAAGCTTTCTTT.

The chain links TRBV30 to TRBJ2-5, with D unresolved. Trimming left V 4 bases short and J 4 bases short, with 13 bases between. Germline CDR1 reads GTSNPN; CDR2 reads SVGIG (reference sequence). This CDR3 is 13 amino acids long. For the CDR3, the DNA is TGTGCCTGGAAAGGGAACCACGGAGAGACCCAGTACTTC. Translation: CAWKGNHGETQYF.

The chain recombines TRBV9 with TRBJ2-5, with TRBD2 identical over 11 bases. There are 15 residues in the CDR3. V dropped 4 bases and J dropped 5; count of bases not matched to a gene: 7. From germline, CDR1 is SGDLS and CDR2 YYNGEE. CDR3 DNA sequence: TGTGCCAGCAGCACAGTAGCGGGAGGGCCGGAGACCCAGTACTTC. It is translated as CASSTVAGGPETQYF.

V gene TRBV4-1 combines with J gene TRBJ2-5, with 7 bases lining up with TRBD1. Unmatched junction bases numbered 5, after V lost 2 bases and J lost 2 bases. Germline-derived CDR1 and CDR2 are MGHRA and YSYEKL. CDR3 size: 15 residues. CDR3 sequence: CASSQLGDSQETQYF. The CDR3 bases are TGCGCCAGCAGCCAATTGGGGGACAGTCAAGAGACCCAGTACTTC.

The chain links TRBV11-1 to TRBJ1-1, with 8 bases lining up with TRBD1. CDR1 is SGHAT, CDR2 FQDESV, per germline (reference sequence). V shed 4 bases and J 1 base; nucleotides not matched to a gene: 8. The CDR3 has 16 residues. The CDR3 region is CASSSGPGTGNTEAFF. CDR3 DNA: TGTGCCAGCAGCTCAGGTCCCGGGACAGGGAACACTGAAGCTTTCTTT.

V usage is TRBV7-2 and J usage is TRBJ1-5; 7 bases agree with TRBD1. The CDR3 length is 15 residues. Trimming cost V 3 bases and J 4 bases; bases outside gene matches: 6. CDR1 is SGHTA, CDR2 FQGNSA, per germline. For the CDR3, the DNA is TGTGCCAGCAGCTTTTCACCGGGACAGAATCAGCCCCAGCATTTT. Its protein product is CASSFSPGQNQPQHF.

This clone occurred once. The J gene is TRBJ2-7, the V gene TRBV12-5; D call uncertain. The CDR3 has 13 amino acids. Germline V gives CDR1 LGHNT, CDR2 FRNRAP. V was cut by 7 bases and J by 2 bases, with 12 bases left in between. The CDR3 DNA follows: TGTGCTAGTGCCCCGCACAGCACCTACGAGCAGTACTTC. It specifies CASAPHSTYEQYF.

The J gene is TRBJ2-1, the V gene TRBV7-8; tentatively, D is TRBD1 (6 bases). Between the trimmed V and J ends, which lost 2 bases and 6 bases, there was a span of 14 bases. The CDR3 loop spans 15 amino acids. Germline lookup yields CDR1 SGHVS and CDR2 FQNEAQ. CDR3 DNA sequence: TGTGCCAGCAGCTTAACAGGGCAGTCCGCCAATGAGCAGTTCTTC. Encoded protein: CASSLTGQSANEQFF.

The V and J genes are TRBV30 and TRBJ2-5; 14 positions agree with TRBD2. The CDR3 sequence is 15 residues long. Trimming cost V 3 bases and J 7 bases; bases outside gene matches: 7. In germline, CDR1 is GTSNPN, CDR2 SVGIG (reference sequence). In DNA, the CDR3 is TGTGCCTGGAGGGGGACTAGCGGGAGATATGGGACCCAGTACTTC. It is translated as CAWRGTSGRYGTQYF.

V usage is TRBV12-5 and J usage is TRBJ1-5; TRBD1 aligns across 7 bases. The germline CDR1 and CDR2 sequences are LGHNT and FRNRAP. The CDR3 sequence is 16 residues long. The junction had 9 bases not matched to a gene; V was cut back by 3 bases and J by 4 bases. The CDR3 DNA sequence: TGTGCTAGTGGTTTCCAAGGGCCGGGACAGAATCAGCCCCAGCATTTT. It codes for CASGFQGPGQNQPQHF.

This clone was seen a single time. The chain is built from TRBV28 and TRBJ2-7; 11 positions agree with TRBD2. V shed 6 bases, J shed 5 bases, and the junction held 3 bases outside the gene matches. The CDR3 totals 13 residues. In germline, CDR1 is MDHEN, CDR2 SYDVKM. The CDR3 coding sequence is TGTGCCAGCAGGACTAGCGGGAAGAACGAGCAGTACTTC. Protein product: CASRTSGKNEQYF.

V gene TRBV24-1 combines with J gene TRBJ1-2; weak D call: TRBD1 (5 bases). V was cut by 2 bases and J by 8 bases, with 11 bases left in between. The length of the CDR3 is 13 residues. The germline CDR1 and CDR2 sequences are KGHDR and SFDVKD. The CDR3 here is CATSDWKGDGYTF. CDR3 nucleotides: TGTGCCACCAGTGATTGGAAAGGGGACGGCTACACCTTC.

This clone occurred a few times. The chain is built from TRBV6-2 or TRBV6-3 and TRBJ1-5, with 8 bases lining up with TRBD1. The CDR3 totals 15 residues. Trimming removed 2 bases from V and 2 bases from J; junction bases left unmatched: 2. CDR1 and CDR2 (germline): MNHEY, SVGEGT. The CDR3 is CASSYVTGGNQPQHF. The CDR3 region has the DNA TGTGCCAGCAGTTACGTGACAGGGGGCAATCAGCCCCAGCATTTT.

V is TRBV4-2 and J is TRBJ1-2; a possible D gene is TRBD1 (5 bases). Germline V gene sequence: CDR1 LGHNA, CDR2 YNFKEQ. Trimming pared 1 base from V and 8 bases from J, leaving 20 bases between. The CDR3 is made up of 16 amino acids. In nucleotides, the CDR3 is TGTGCCAGCAGCCAAGCACAGGAAAGCCAAGGGGTGGGCTACACCTTC. The encoded protein is CASSQAQESQGVGYTF.